The clone carrying this T cell receptor beta chain was detected many times. The TCRbeta library was prepared with unique molecular identifiers. TCRdb analysed the PCR reads with MiXCR anew, one entry per CDR3 protein. The sample comprises hundreds of thousands of distinct CDR3 sequences, 12% of which are singletons, and 2% to 3% rests with the top ten. Germline CDR1 reads SGHRS; CDR2 reads YFSETQ. J gave up 5 bases and V 2 bases, and 8 bases lay outside the gene matches. There are 15 residues in the CDR3. These data originate in a study of T-cell reconstitution after alpha-beta-depleted transplantation in children.

The genes are TRBV5-1 and TRBJ2-3, with TRBD1 matching over 7 bases. The origin of this receptor is a human donor who donated a stem cell graft to a child with acute lymphoblastic leukemia. The sequences come from PBMCs from the stem cell graft donor, collected from the stem cell graft. The chain's CDR3 is CASSFPDRVGDTQYF. CDR3 DNA sequence: TGCGCCAGCAGCTTTCCTGACAGGGTTGGAGATACGCAGTATTTT.